These T cell receptor beta chains were read from a single sample in a study of graft-versus-host responses after intestinal transplantation. The assay was immunoSEQ multiplex PCR, and TCRdb's table has in-frame clones only and misses some. The sample consists of 7,000 to 10,000 clones, under 35% of them appearing once. The source material was alloreactive CD8+ T cells from a mixed lymphocyte reaction culture, sampled before transplantation. These receptors were taken from a human patient who was an organ donor for intestinal transplantation. Each CDR3 is given with its conserved first and last residue. D genes are given only for firm matches. Size is stated for part of the rows, as once, few or many counts, or as a class when the clone is expanded.

TRBJ2-1,NA,TRBV5-1,NA,TGCGCCAGCACCGGGACATACCCACCAGTGCACAATGAGCAGTTCTTC,CASTGTYPPVHNEQFF
TRBJ2-3,few,TRBV5-1,NA,TGCGCCAGCAGCTTGGGAAGGGGAGATACGCAGTATTTT,CASSLGRGDTQYF
TRBJ1-1,NA,TRBV6-1,NA,TGTGCCAGCAGTGCAACTCCAGGGGTGAACACTGAAGCTTTCTTT,CASSATPGVNTEAFF
TRBJ1-4,NA,TRBV6-8,TRBD1,TGTGCCAGCAGTTACCGGCAGGGGGATGAAAAACTGTTTTTT,CASSYRQGDEKLFF
TRBJ2-1,few,TRBV29-1,TRBD2,TGCAGCGTTGAAGATAGGACAGAACTAGCGGGAGCTTTGGGTGGTGAGCAGTTCTTC,CSVEDRTELAGALGGEQFF
TRBJ2-1,NA,TRBV4-3,TRBD2,TGCGCCAGCAGTCTACTTAGCGGGGGCTACAATGAGCAGTTCTTC,CASSLLSGGYNEQFF
TRBJ1-4,few,TRBV5-1,NA,TGTGCCAGCAGCATAGTAGCAACTAATGAAAAACTGTTTTTT,CASSIVATNEKLFF
TRBJ2-3,NA,TRBV10-3,TRBD1,TGTGCCATCAGTCGTACAGGGGAGAGCACAGATACGCAGTATTTT,CAISRTGESTDTQYF
TRBJ1-1,NA,TRBV30,NA,TGTGCCTGGAGTGTGGGGGCGGGGAACACTGAAGCTTTCTTT,CAWSVGAGNTEAFF
TRBJ2-7,NA,TRBV7-3,NA,TGTGCCAGCAGCTTTGGGACAACCTACGAGCAGTACTTC,CASSFGTTYEQYF
TRBJ2-7,many,TRBV6-5,NA,TGTGCCAGCAGCTACGGGACCACATACGAGCAGTACTTC,CASSYGTTYEQYF